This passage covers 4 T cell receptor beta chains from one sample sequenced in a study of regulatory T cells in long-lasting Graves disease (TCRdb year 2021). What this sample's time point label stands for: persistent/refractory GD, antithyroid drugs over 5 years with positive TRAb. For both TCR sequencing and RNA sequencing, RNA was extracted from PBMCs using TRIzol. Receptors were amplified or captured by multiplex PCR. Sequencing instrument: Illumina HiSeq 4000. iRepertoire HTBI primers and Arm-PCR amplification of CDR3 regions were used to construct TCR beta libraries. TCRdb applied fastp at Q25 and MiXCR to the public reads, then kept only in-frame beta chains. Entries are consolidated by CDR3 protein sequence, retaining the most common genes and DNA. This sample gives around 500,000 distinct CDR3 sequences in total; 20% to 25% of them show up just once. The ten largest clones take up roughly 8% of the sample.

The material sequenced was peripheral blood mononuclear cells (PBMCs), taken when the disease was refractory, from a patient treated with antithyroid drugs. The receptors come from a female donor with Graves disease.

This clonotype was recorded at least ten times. CDR3 in amino acids: CASSERTATGELFF. CDR3 coding DNA: TGTGCCAGCAGTGAACGGACAGCTACCGGGGAGCTGTTTTTT. J is TRBJ2-2 and V is TRBV2, with a weak D call TRBD1 (6 bases). This CDR3 contains 14 residues. Germline V gene data show CDR1 as SNHLY and CDR2 as FYNNEI. Trimming cost V 2 bases and J 5 bases, with 9 bases left between them.

The CDR3 coding sequence is TGTGCCAGCAGCTTAGCTCATCTCAGGGAGTACGAGCAGTACTTC. Translated, it gives CASSLAHLREYEQYF. This chain connects TRBV7-2 to TRBJ2-7; D may correspond to TRBD1 or TRBD2 (5 bases each). Trimming pared 0 bases from V and 4 bases from J, leaving 13 bases between. This CDR3 region has 15 residues. Germline V gene lookup returns CDR1 SGHTA and CDR2 FQGNSA.

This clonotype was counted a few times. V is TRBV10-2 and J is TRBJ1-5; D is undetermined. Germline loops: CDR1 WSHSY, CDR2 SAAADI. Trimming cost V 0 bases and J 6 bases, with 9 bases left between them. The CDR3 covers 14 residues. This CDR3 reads CASSESTGSQPQHF. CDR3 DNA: TGCGCCAGCAGTGAGTCTACGGGCTCTCAGCCCCAGCATTTT.

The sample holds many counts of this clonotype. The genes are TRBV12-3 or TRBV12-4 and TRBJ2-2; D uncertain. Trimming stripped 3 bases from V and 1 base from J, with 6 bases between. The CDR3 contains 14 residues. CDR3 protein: CASSFGQNTGELFF. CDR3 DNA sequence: TGTGCCAGCAGTTTCGGTCAGAACACCGGGGAGCTGTTTTTT.